Only a few counts were recorded for the clone carrying this TCR beta chain. This sample was included in a study of T cells after yellow fever vaccination. MiXCR was run by TCRdb on the 5' RACE reads, yielding one entry per CDR3 protein. The sample has hundreds of thousands of distinct CDR3 sequences, over 3.5% seen once. Germline V gives CDR1 LGHNA, CDR2 YSLEER. CDR3 size: 15 residues. V lost 4 bases to trimming and J lost 7 bases, with 17 bases between them. This TCR was sampled from a young man who received the YFV17D yellow fever vaccine. The rearrangement uses TRBV4-3 and TRBJ2-1; maybe TRBD1 (5 bases). The sample was PBMCs, taken 5 days after the yellow fever booster vaccination. CDR3 nucleotides: TGCGCCAGCAGCCCTTTCCTTGGGGCAGAGAATGAGCAGTTCTTC. Protein sequence: CASSPFLGAENEQFF.